Listed below are T cell receptor beta chains from one sample, sequenced in a study of OX40 agonist ivuxolimab in advanced cancers. Some clones are missing from TCRdb's copy, which holds only in-frame ones; the method was immunoSEQ multiplex PCR. The data show roughly 9,800 clones, 63% seen once. The sample in question was CD4+ or CD8+ T cells sorted from blood, obtained in a trial of the OX40 agonist ivuxolimab. All receptors come from an adult with an advanced solid tumor such as melanoma, head and neck, liver or kidney cancer. Both conserved end residues are part of each CDR3. Clone size appears in some rows only: once, few, many, or a class for an expanded clone.

size	V	J	CDR3
-	TRBV4-1	TRBJ1-2	CASSHSNRAYGYTF
-	TRBV9	TRBJ2-1	CASSPSGSEGNEQFF
few	TRBV6-5	TRBJ2-6	CASLEGANVLTF
few	TRBV13	TRBJ2-1	CASSLEGMAYNEQFF
-	TRBV29-1	TRBJ2-2	CSVAELNTGELFF
-	TRBV4-1	TRBJ2-3	CASSQETSGSSSTDTQYF
few	TRBV28	TRBJ1-6	CASTGRGLSRPLHF
few	TRBV7-8	TRBJ2-7	CASSSRDSLLGGEQYF
-	TRBV28	TRBJ1-1	CASTLRAGGTEAFF
-	TRBV28	TRBJ1-5	CASSLNQPQHF
medium-sized	TRBV5-4	TRBJ1-2	CASSLERTGAYGYTF
-	TRBV5-1	TRBJ2-1	CASSLDSLGVVNEQFF
-	TRBV6-4	TRBJ2-6	CASSVWGSRQSRANVLTF
-	TRBV6-5	TRBJ2-1	CASGAGLAVYNEQFF
-	TRBV7-8	TRBJ2-7	CASSPGLANEQYF
few	TRBV9	TRBJ2-2	CASSVQGQYTGELFF
-	TRBV27	TRBJ2-1	CASSLGSRGNEQFF
-	TRBV2	TRBJ2-2	CASMQQDWSTGELFF
-	TRBV10-3	TRBJ1-1	CAISPGEGAEAFF
-	TRBV11-1	TRBJ2-7	CASSDSGNRNEQYF
-	TRBV29-1	TRBJ1-4	CSILGGHKNEKLFF
-	TRBV27	TRBJ2-2	CASSLGTGVNTGELFF
many	TRBV28	TRBJ1-5	CASSFLDVRVFGNQPQHF